This TCR beta chain was identified during a study of T cell repertoires in cytomegalovirus infection. Study-wide context: Both recently identified HLA-C-restricted and well-studied HLA-B-restricted CMV epitopes were used in the study. Public TCR beta signatures provided an indication of both CMV infection and a matching HLA type.

Study results and limitations: The ex vivo response showed dominance by HLA-C-restricted CMV-specific TCR beta clonotypes. Carriage of CMV together with the relevant HLA was identifiable through cumulative public TCR beta family frequency.

Using its own MiXCR run on the reads, TCRdb lists one record per CDR3 protein. The sample includes 200,000 or so distinct CDR3 sequences, roughly 34% seen only once; the top ten take around 60%. This clonotype turned up a few times. Its matching antigen is unknown. The CDR3 runs 14 residues. Trimming cost V 3 bases and J 4 bases; bases outside gene matches: 2. Germline loops: CDR1 KGHDR, CDR2 SFDVKD. Sequencing was performed on CD8+ T cells from cultured PBMCs, taken from culture after CMV antigen stimulation. The TCR was taken from a human donor in good health (CMV status not recorded). Some clones in this sample may be carry-over from other donors' samples. This rearrangement joins TRBV24-1 to TRBJ2-7, with TRBD2 matching over 10 bases. The DNA of the CDR3 is TGTGCCACCAGTGATCTAGCGGGAGAGTACGAGCAGTACTTC. Translation gives CATSDLAGEYEQYF.